What follows are 2 T cell receptor beta chains derived from one specimen sequenced in a study of blood T cell repertoires in COVID-19. TCRdb's copy holds only in-frame clones and misses some; the assay was immunoSEQ multiplex PCR. The data contain some 93,000 clones, about 85% of them singletons. The sample was peripheral blood. These receptors were obtained from a man aged 55 to 70 with acute or convalescent COVID-19.

The chain recombines TRBV6-5 with TRBJ1-2; possible D gene TRBD1, 5 bases. The CDR3 length is 13 residues. Trimming took 4 bases from V and 4 from J, leaving 10 bases between them. Germline CDR1 reads MNHEY; CDR2 reads SVGAGI. Written as DNA, the CDR3 is TGTGCCAGCAGTTTACAGGCCCTCTATGGCTACACCTTC. Translating it yields CASSLQALYGYTF.

The chain carries TRBV7-2 and TRBJ2-3, with 13 bases identical to TRBD2. The CDR3 length is 17 residues. The V gene's germline CDR1 is SGHTA and CDR2 FQGNSA. Trimming removed 1 base from V and 4 bases from J; junction bases left unmatched: 5. In DNA form, the CDR3 reads TGTGCCAGCAGCTTAGGGATGGGACTAGCGGGGTCAGATACGCAGTATTTT. Amino acids: CASSLGMGLAGSDTQYF.